The 18 T cell receptor beta chains listed next were all sequenced from one sample in a study of T cell changes during pregnancy in multiple sclerosis (dated by TCRdb to the late 2010s). The library was produced with the immunoSEQ multiplex PCR assay. TCRdb holds this immuneACCESS table with in-frame rearrangements only. Some clones are missing; in checked studies, unresolved V genes explain under half, and the rest has no known cause. The sample data list approximately 69,000 clones, and roughly 92% of these were observed just once. The top ten constitute 2% to 2.5% of the sample. The starting material was peripheral blood, obtained in the second trimester of pregnancy. The receptors were gathered from a female donor in good health, enrolled as a control in a pregnancy study.

This chain joins TRBV5-6 and TRBJ2-6; D might be TRBD1 (6 bases). V was clipped by 4 bases and J by 2 bases, with 13 bases between them. CDR1 and CDR2 (germline): SGHDT, YYEEEE. CDR3 size: 16 residues. For the CDR3, the DNA is TGTGCCAGCAGCCACAGGGTAAGTCCTGGGGCCAACGTCCTGACTTTC. Its protein product is CASSHRVSPGANVLTF.

The genes are TRBV4-2 and TRBJ2-3; 13 bases align to TRBD2. Trimming removed 4 bases from V and 2 bases from J; junction bases left unmatched: 3. Germline CDR1 reads LGHNA; CDR2 reads YNFKEQ. The CDR3 extends over 16 amino acids. This CDR3 reads CASSPGLAGATDTQYF. CDR3 DNA: TGTGCCAGCAGCCCCGGACTAGCGGGGGCCACAGATACGCAGTATTTT.

The rearrangement links TRBV27 to TRBJ2-3, with TRBD2 matching over 10 bases. V lost 6 bases to trimming and J lost 10 bases; unmatched junction nucleotides: 4. CDR3 length: 12 amino acids. Germline CDR1 MNHEY, CDR2 SMNVEV (reference sequence). The CDR3 DNA reads TGTGCCAGCAGGGTACTAGCGGGACCGCAGTATTTT. As protein: CASRVLAGPQYF.

The chain recombines TRBV18 with TRBJ2-5, with 9 bases lining up with TRBD2. The germline V gene has CDR1 KGHSH and CDR2 LQKENI. J gave up 2 bases and V 2 bases, and 12 bases lay outside the gene matches. There are 18 residues in the CDR3. The CDR3 sequence: CASSPKGRSSGIQETQYF. The CDR3 DNA is TGTGCCAGCTCACCAAAAGGGCGGTCTAGCGGGATTCAAGAGACCCAGTACTTC.

This sequence joins TRBV18 and TRBJ1-1, with D tentatively TRBD1 (6 bases). The germline V and J ends were trimmed by 1 base and 7 bases, with 16 bases remaining between them. This CDR3 spans 15 amino acids. The germline gives CDR1 KGHSH, CDR2 LQKENI. In DNA form, the CDR3 reads TGTGCCAGCTCACCACGACAGGTCAGTAATGGTGAAGCTTTCTTT. Translating gives CASSPRQVSNGEAFF.

The rearrangement uses TRBV7-9 and TRBJ2-1; 8 positions match TRBD2. CDR1 is SEHNR, CDR2 FQNEAQ, per germline (reference sequence). The V segment lost 1 base and the J segment 4 bases; nucleotides outside the gene matches: 9. This CDR3 spans 17 amino acids. The CDR3 loop reads CASSLVGGAGGYNEQFF. As DNA, the CDR3 is TGTGCCAGCAGCTTAGTAGGTGGGGCGGGGGGATACAATGAGCAGTTCTTC.

This clone was counted a single time. The rearrangement joins TRBV6-1 to TRBJ2-1; D perhaps matches TRBD1 (6 bases). This CDR3 has 15 residues. The germline gives CDR1 MNHNS, CDR2 SASEGT. Trimming shortened V by 7 bases and J by 2 bases, and 15 bases separated the two germline ends. The DNA of the CDR3 is TGTGCCAGCACCCTAGGGGGTTTCACCTACAATGAGCAGTTCTTC. It translates to CASTLGGFTYNEQFF.

The chain employs TRBV10-3 and TRBJ1-5, with D hard to call. CDR3 length equals 12 residues. V lost 3 bases to trimming and J lost 6 bases, with 6 bases between them. Germline V gene lookup returns CDR1 ENHRY and CDR2 SYGVKD. CDR3 DNA: TGTGCCATCAGTGAAGGGAGTCAGCCCCAGCATTTT. Translated, it gives CAISEGSQPQHF.

The V gene is TRBV20-1, the J gene TRBJ2-1; unclear D gene. Germline lookup yields CDR1 DFQATT and CDR2 SNEGSKA (reference sequence). The CDR3 loop spans 10 amino acids. Trimming cost V 4 bases and J 9 bases, with 7 bases left between them. The CDR3 DNA follows: TGCAGTGCTAACGGTGCTGAGCAGTTCTTC. This sequence encodes CSANGAEQFF.

This clone was detected only once. The chain employs TRBV2 and TRBJ2-7; 10 positions match TRBD2. Germline V CDR1 and CDR2: SNHLY, FYNNEI. The CDR3 length is 13 residues. Trimming took 5 bases from V and 2 from J; bases not matched to a gene: 0. CDR3 sequence: CASSSGGAYEQYF. DNA of the CDR3: TGTGCCAGCAGTAGCGGGGGGGCCTACGAGCAGTACTTC.

This chain links TRBV7-9 with TRBJ1-6, with 7 bases lining up with TRBD1. The V and J ends lost 5 bases and 6 bases, in that order; junction bases with no gene match: 7. The CDR3 has 15 amino acids. Looked up from germline, CDR1 is SEHNR and CDR2 is FQNEAQ (reference sequence). DNA for the CDR3: TGTGCCAGCAGCATCCGACAGGGTGGTAATTCACCCCTCCACTTT. This encodes CASSIRQGGNSPLHF.

The rearrangement links TRBV9 to TRBJ2-3, with D maybe TRBD2 (6 bases). This CDR3 is built from 16 residues. The V end lost 1 base, the J end lost 2 bases, and 14 bases lay between the germline ends. Germline values: CDR1 SGDLS, CDR2 YYNGEE. CDR3 loop: CASSVTGGAYTDTQYF. CDR3 DNA sequence: TGTGCCAGCAGCGTAACAGGCGGGGCATACACAGATACGCAGTATTTT.

The chain employs TRBV12-5 and TRBJ2-7; 8 positions agree with TRBD1. The junction had 16 bases not matched to a gene; V was cut back by 4 bases and J by 2 bases. This CDR3 is built from 18 residues. The V gene's germline CDR1 is LGHNT and CDR2 FRNRAP. The CDR3 loop reads CASGWYIGTGKGAYEQYF. CDR3 DNA sequence: TGTGCTAGTGGTTGGTATATAGGGACAGGTAAAGGGGCCTACGAGCAGTACTTC. Full variable domain (rest looked up from reference TRBV12-5 and TRBJ2-7): DARVTQTPRHKVTEMGQEVTMRCQPILGHNTVFWYRQTMMQGLELLAYFRNRAPLDDSGMPKDRFSAEMPDATLATLKIQPSEPRDSAVYFCASGWYIGTGKGAYEQYFGPGTRLTVT.

This clone occurred once. CDR3 sequence: CASSSTLAGGLRDTQYF. CDR3 DNA sequence: TGTGCCAGCAGCTCCACCCTAGCGGGGGGGCTTAGAGATACGCAGTATTTT. The chain employs TRBV7-9 and TRBJ2-3; TRBD2 agrees at 12 bases. The CDR3 runs 17 residues. V was clipped by 4 bases and J by 5 bases; unmatched bases: 10. Looked up from germline, CDR1 is SEHNR and CDR2 is FQNEAQ (reference sequence).

The chain recombines TRBV7-9 with TRBJ1-2; D gene uncertain. Germline V lookup: CDR1 SEHNR, CDR2 FQNEAQ (reference sequence). With 1 base removed from V and 8 bases from J, the gap between germline ends came to 8 bases. The CDR3 spans 12 residues. The CDR3 DNA reads as TGTGCCAGCAGCTTAGAGGGAGAGGGCTACACCTTC. Translated, it gives CASSLEGEGYTF.

The chain combines TRBV4-3 with TRBJ2-2; tentatively, D is TRBD1 (5 bases). This CDR3 region has 15 residues. Trimming stripped 0 bases from V and 5 bases from J, with 10 bases between. Germline CDR1 and CDR2: LGHNA and YSLEER. CDR3 sequence reads: CASSQESGATGELFF. In DNA, the CDR3 is TGCGCCAGCAGCCAAGAGTCTGGGGCGACCGGGGAGCTGTTTTTT.

This clone was counted a single time. The genes are TRBV6-4 and TRBJ2-2; TRBD2 might be the D (6 bases). Germline V lookup: CDR1 MRHNA, CDR2 SNTAGT. The CDR3 runs to 13 residues. V gave up 5 bases and J gave up 7 bases, with 11 bases separating them. The CDR3 spells CASSSLANGELFF. The CDR3, as DNA: TGTGCCAGCAGTAGCCTAGCGAACGGGGAGCTGTTTTTT.

V gene TRBV7-9 combines with J gene TRBJ2-3; D may be TRBD1 (5 bases). The CDR3 extends over 14 amino acids. Germline V gene lookup returns CDR1 SEHNR and CDR2 FQNEAQ (reference sequence). Trimming pared 1 base from V and 2 bases from J, leaving 7 bases between. CDR3 sequence: CASSLDRYTDTQYF. CDR3 nucleotides: TGTGCCAGCAGCTTAGACAGGTACACAGATACGCAGTATTTT.